The 26 T cell receptor beta chains below all came from one sample that was sequenced in a study of PD-L1 blockade in urothelial cancer. Sequenced by immunoSEQ multiplex PCR; TCRdb stores in-frame clones only, minus some. The table lists some 53,000 clones, approximately 75% of them singletons, with roughly 3.6% in the top ten. The sample here was PBMCs, taken around atezolizumab (anti-PD-L1) treatment. The receptors stem from a man aged 65 to 85 with urothelial cancer.

V and J are TRBV27 and TRBJ2-5; D is uncertain. CDR1 and CDR2 from the germline V gene are MNHEY and SMNVEV (reference sequence). The CDR3 covers 14 residues. V was pared by 1 base and J by 5 bases, with 11 bases between. This chain's CDR3 is CASSLWSTRETQYF. CDR3 DNA: TGTGCCAGCAGTTTATGGTCTACGCGCGAGACCCAGTACTTC.

This clone was observed a single time. The CDR3 DNA follows: TGTGCCATCAGTGATAGCGGGGGGGTCGATACGCAGTATTTT. This encodes CAISDSGGVDTQYF. This chain connects TRBV10-3 to TRBJ2-3; TRBD2 agrees at 11 bases. CDR1 and CDR2 (germline): ENHRY, SYGVKD. The CDR3 consists of 14 residues. The V gene end was trimmed by 3 bases and the J gene end by 6 bases; junction bases not matched to a gene: 2.

The chain links TRBV28 to TRBJ2-7, with TRBD1 matching 8 bases. J gave up 5 bases and V 5 bases, and 11 bases lay outside the gene matches. Per the germline V gene, CDR1 is MDHEN and CDR2 is SYDVKM. CDR3 length: 15 residues. CDR3 in amino acids: CASSTRTGNYHEQYF. The CDR3 nucleotides read TGTGCCAGCAGTACACGGACAGGGAATTACCACGAGCAGTACTTC.

The chain is built from TRBV27 and TRBJ2-7, with D possibly matching TRBD2 (7 bases). Germline V gene sequence: CDR1 MNHEY, CDR2 SMNVEV (reference sequence). Deletions cut 4 bases from V and 3 bases from J, with 13 bases between. The CDR3 has 14 amino acids. CDR3 sequence: CASSYRGGYYEQYF. The CDR3, as DNA: TGTGCCAGCAGTTATAGGGGGGGGTACTACGAGCAGTACTTC.

J is TRBJ2-1 and V is TRBV6-1; D possibly corresponds to TRBD2 (6 bases). Per the germline V gene, CDR1 is MNHNS and CDR2 is SASEGT. The CDR3 covers 15 residues. Trimming took off 5 bases at V and 8 bases at J, with 19 bases between the two ends. The CDR3 DNA is TGTGCCAGCAGTACGCTTGGAGGGCCCAGAGATGAGCAGTTCTTC. It translates to CASSTLGGPRDEQFF.

The chain has TRBV28 and TRBJ1-2, with TRBD1 matching over 7 bases. The germline gives CDR1 MDHEN, CDR2 SYDVKM. J lost 4 bases, V lost 6 bases, and 5 bases had no gene match. This CDR3 has 13 amino acids. The CDR3 region has the DNA TGTGCCAGCAGCAGACAGGGCCCCTATGGCTACACCTTC. It translates to CASSRQGPYGYTF.

The sample holds a few counts of this clone. The chain is built from TRBV7-2 and TRBJ2-7, with 10 bases aligning to TRBD1. There are 14 residues in the CDR3. Germline CDR1 reads SGHTA; CDR2 reads FQGNSA. The V segment lost 5 bases and the J segment 6 bases; nucleotides outside the gene matches: 7. Here the CDR3 DNA reads TGTGCCAGCAGCCCGCGACAGGGGGCAGTCGAGCAGTACTTC. This codes for CASSPRQGAVEQYF.

This clone turned up a few times. This rearrangement joins TRBV13 to TRBJ1-1; 7 bases are shared with TRBD1. The germline CDR1 and CDR2 sequences are PRHDT and FYEKMQ (reference sequence). The ends lost 0 bases at V and 10 bases at J; junction bases unmatched: 2. CDR3 length equals 12 residues. The CDR3 spells CASSLGTGRAFF. CDR3 DNA: TGTGCCAGCAGCTTAGGGACAGGGAGAGCTTTCTTT.

The rearrangement links TRBV27 to TRBJ2-5, with D perhaps TRBD2 (6 bases). This CDR3 is built from 15 residues. Germline lookup yields CDR1 MNHEY and CDR2 SMNVEV (reference sequence). Trimming cost V 2 bases and J 2 bases, with 12 bases left between them. CDR3 amino acids: CASSLRRGAQETQYF. The CDR3 DNA reads as TGTGCCAGCAGTTTACGGCGGGGCGCACAAGAGACCCAGTACTTC.

CDR3 sequence reads: CASSLGRSLTEAFF. The CDR3 coding sequence is TGTGCCAGCAGCTTGGGGCGGAGCCTGACTGAAGCTTTCTTT. The V call is TRBV5-4, the J call TRBJ1-1; D is undetermined. Deletions cut 0 bases from V and 5 bases from J, with 11 bases between. Per the germline V gene, CDR1 is SGHNT and CDR2 is YYREEE (reference sequence). This CDR3 contains 14 residues. Using reference TRBV5-4 and TRBJ1-1 for the parts outside the CDR3, the full variable domain is ETGVTQSPTHLIKTRGQQVTLRCSSQSGHNTVSWYQQALGQGPQFIFQYYREEENGRGNFPPRFSGLQFPNYSSELNVNALELDDSALYLCASSLGRSLTEAFFGQGTRLTVV.

The rearrangement joins TRBV5-1 to TRBJ2-7, with D unresolved. The V and J ends lost 1 base and 6 bases respectively, with 11 bases between them. CDR3 length: 13 residues. CDR1 is SGHRS and CDR2 is YFSETQ in the germline V gene. CDR3 in amino acids: CASSLSVNSEQYF. The DNA for the CDR3 is TGCGCCAGCAGCTTGAGCGTGAATTCCGAGCAGTACTTC.

The chain has TRBV4-3 and TRBJ1-1; 7 positions match TRBD1. The CDR3 consists of 13 residues. The V gene end was trimmed by 0 bases and the J gene end by 7 bases; junction bases not matched to a gene: 2. CDR1 and CDR2 from the germline V gene are LGHNA and YSLEER. Here the CDR3 DNA reads TGCGCCAGCAGCCAAGATTGGGACAGTGAAGCTTTCTTT. Its protein product is CASSQDWDSEAFF.

V is TRBV9 and J is TRBJ2-5; 7 bases match TRBD1. The germline V gene has CDR1 SGDLS and CDR2 YYNGEE. The trim removed 3 bases at V and 0 bases at J, leaving 8 bases unmatched. The CDR3 contains 16 residues. CDR3 DNA: TGTGCCAGCAGCGATCAGACCACAGGGGACCAAGAGACCCAGTACTTC. Amino acids: CASSDQTTGDQETQYF.

This clone was seen only a few times. The chain couples TRBV28 to TRBJ2-3, with D possibly matching TRBD1 (6 bases). The V gene's germline CDR1 is MDHEN and CDR2 SYDVKM. The ends were cut back, 6 bases at V and 4 bases at J, with 17 bases in the middle. This CDR3 is built from 15 residues. The CDR3, as DNA: TGTGCCAGCAGCTCGCCGGCACAGGGTGCAGATACGCAGTATTTT. Encoded protein: CASSSPAQGADTQYF.

V is TRBV29-1 and J is TRBJ1-1; no definite D call. CDR3 length: 14 amino acids. Trimming removed 0 bases from V and 3 bases from J, with 11 bases in between. From germline, CDR1 is SQVTM and CDR2 ANQGSEA. The CDR3: CSVEDPLYHTEAFF. The CDR3 nucleotides read TGCAGCGTTGAAGACCCGCTATATCACACTGAAGCTTTCTTT.

This clone was observed many times. This chain connects TRBV6-5 to TRBJ1-2; D gene uncertain. CDR3 length equals 13 residues. The V end was cut by 2 bases, the J end by 3 bases, with 7 bases between. Germline V CDR1 and CDR2: MNHEY, SVGAGI. This CDR3 is CASSYTSDYGYTF. In nucleotides, the CDR3 is TGTGCCAGCAGTTACACTTCCGACTATGGCTACACCTTC.

In this sample, this clone turned up a few times. The chain joins TRBV7-9 to TRBJ2-1; 10 bases are shared with TRBD2. Losses at the gene ends were 6 bases for V and 9 bases for J; bases not matched to a gene: 11. Germline CDR1 reads SEHNR; CDR2 reads FQNEAQ (reference sequence). This CDR3 is 15 amino acids long. CDR3 sequence (DNA): TGTGCCAGCAGTCCCATTAGCGGGAGGAGGGGTGAGCAGTTCTTC. It specifies CASSPISGRRGEQFF. The full variable domain, completed using reference TRBV7-9 and TRBJ2-1, is DTGVSQNPRHKITKRGQNVTFRCDPISEHNRLYWYRQTLGQGPEFLTYFQNEAQLEKSRLLSDRFSAERPKGSFSTLEIQRTEQGDSAMYLCASSPISGRRGEQFFGPGTRLTVL.

The V and J genes are TRBV5-1 and TRBJ1-1; a weak D match, TRBD1 (5 bases). Trimming pared 4 bases from V and 0 bases from J, leaving 10 bases between. This CDR3 has 14 residues. Germline V gene lookup returns CDR1 SGHRS and CDR2 YFSETQ. As DNA, the CDR3 is TGCGCCAGCAGCCTCCGGGACTTGAACACTGAAGCTTTCTTT. Protein sequence: CASSLRDLNTEAFF.

The chain carries TRBV6-6 and TRBJ2-7, with TRBD1 matching over 8 bases. Germline V lookup: CDR1 MNHNY, CDR2 SVGAGI (reference sequence). After removal of 7 bases from V and 2 bases from J, the junction contained 7 bases not matched to a gene. The CDR3 is 14 residues long. The CDR3 sequence is CASTVDRAAYEQYF. The CDR3 bases are TGTGCCAGCACTGTGGACAGGGCCGCCTACGAGCAGTACTTC.

The chain recombines TRBV2 with TRBJ1-5, with 8 bases matching TRBD1. This CDR3 is built from 15 residues. Germline CDR1 is SNHLY and CDR2 is FYNNEI. J lost 3 bases, V lost 2 bases, and 3 bases had no gene match. CDR3 region: CASSERTGLNQPQHF. CDR3 coding DNA: TGTGCCAGCAGTGAAAGGACAGGGCTCAATCAGCCCCAGCATTTT. The whole variable domain, filled in from reference TRBV2 and TRBJ1-5, reads EPEVTQTPSHQVTQMGQEVILRCVPISNHLYFYWYRQILGQKVEFLVSFYNNEISEKSEIFDDQFSVERPDGSNFTLKIRSTKLEDSAMYFCASSERTGLNQPQHFGDGTRLSIL.

J is TRBJ2-7 and V is TRBV6-1; 8 bases line up with TRBD2. The germline gives CDR1 MNHNS, CDR2 SASEGT. V lost 1 base and J lost 3; bases outside the gene matches: 5. This CDR3 region has 15 residues. CDR3 region: CASSEVSGANYEQYF. The CDR3 nucleotides read TGTGCCAGCAGTGAAGTTAGCGGGGCCAACTACGAGCAGTACTTC.

V is TRBV18 and J is TRBJ1-5, with D perhaps matching TRBD1 (6 bases). CDR1 and CDR2 from the germline V gene are KGHSH and LQKENI. The CDR3 totals 14 residues. V was shortened by 3 bases and J by 4 bases, with 10 bases between the two germline ends. The CDR3 loop reads CASSPERGNQPQHF. Here the CDR3 DNA reads TGTGCCAGCTCACCGGAGAGGGGGAATCAGCCCCAGCATTTT.

The rearrangement links TRBV4-2 to TRBJ1-6; 7 positions match TRBD1. There are 20 residues in the CDR3. From germline, CDR1 is LGHNA and CDR2 YNFKEQ. V dropped 0 bases and J dropped 0; count of bases not matched to a gene: 11. This chain's CDR3 is CASSQDIGRGLGSYNSPLHF. The CDR3 DNA sequence: TGTGCCAGCAGCCAAGATATCGGGAGGGGGCTGGGCTCCTATAATTCACCCCTCCACTTT.

In DNA, the CDR3 is TGCGCCAGCTCCCCAGGGCGATTCGGCACCGGGGAGCTGTTTTTT. Translating gives CASSPGRFGTGELFF. This rearrangement joins TRBV5-1 to TRBJ2-2, with a weak D call TRBD1 (5 bases). The CDR3 is 15 residues long. V was shortened by 7 bases and J by 4 bases, with 17 bases between the two germline ends. CDR1 and CDR2 (germline): SGHRS, YFSETQ. Based on the CDR3 plus reference TRBV5-1 and TRBJ2-2, the full variable domain is KAGVTQTPRYLIKTRGQQVTLSCSPISGHRSVSWYQQTPGQGLQFLFEYFSETQRNKGNFPGRFSGRQFSNSRSEMNVSTLELGDSALYLCASSPGRFGTGELFFGEGSRLTVL.

J is TRBJ2-7 and V is TRBV18, with 9 bases fitting TRBD1. V trimming: 2 bases; J trimming: 1 base; junction bases outside the gene matches: 0. The CDR3 contains 14 residues. Per the germline V gene, CDR1 is KGHSH and CDR2 is LQKENI. CDR3 DNA sequence: TGTGCCAGCTCACCAGGGACAGGGTCCTACGAGCAGTACTTC. Protein sequence: CASSPGTGSYEQYF.

The rearrangement uses TRBV2 and TRBJ1-2, with D possibly TRBD1 on 5 matching bases. Trimming stripped 6 bases from V and 4 bases from J, with 15 bases between. Per the germline V gene, CDR1 is SNHLY and CDR2 is FYNNEI. The CDR3 is 14 amino acids. The CDR3 protein is CASRGDSGSYGYTF. The CDR3 nucleotides read TGTGCCAGCAGAGGGGACTCCGGGAGCTATGGCTACACCTTC.